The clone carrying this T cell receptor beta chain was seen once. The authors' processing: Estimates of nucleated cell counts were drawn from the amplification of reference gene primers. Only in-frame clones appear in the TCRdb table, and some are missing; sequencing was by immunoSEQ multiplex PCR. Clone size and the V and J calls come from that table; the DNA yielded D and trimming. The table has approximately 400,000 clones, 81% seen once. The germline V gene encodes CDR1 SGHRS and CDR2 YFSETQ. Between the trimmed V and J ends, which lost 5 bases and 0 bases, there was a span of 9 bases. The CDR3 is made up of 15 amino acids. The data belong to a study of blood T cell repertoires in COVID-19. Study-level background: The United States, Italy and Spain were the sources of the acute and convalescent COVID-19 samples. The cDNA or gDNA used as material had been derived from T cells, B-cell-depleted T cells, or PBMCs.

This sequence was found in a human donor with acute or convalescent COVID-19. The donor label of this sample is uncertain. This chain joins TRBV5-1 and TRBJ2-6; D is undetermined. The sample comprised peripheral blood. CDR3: CASSYPSSGANVLTF. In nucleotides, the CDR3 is TGCGCCAGCAGTTACCCCAGCTCTGGGGCCAACGTCCTGACTTTC.